The entry below describes one T cell receptor beta chain. This specimen belongs to a study of blood T cell repertoires in COVID-19. V was cut by 3 bases and J by 4 bases, with 12 bases left in between. Germline-derived CDR1 and CDR2 are LNHDA and SQIVND (reference sequence). The CDR3 loop spans 14 amino acids. Profiling relied on immunoSEQ multiplex PCR, and the TCRdb table lists in-frame clones only, not all of them. Of roughly 24,000 clones listed, 85% to 95% are singletons. The receptor was derived from a human donor in a cohort sampled during active COVID-19. The chain combines TRBV19 with TRBJ1-2, with D uncertain. The sample consisted of peripheral blood. The CDR3 loop reads CASSMGSEIYGYTF. The CDR3 DNA is TGTGCCAGTAGTATGGGGAGTGAGATCTATGGCTACACCTTC.